The TCR beta chain described here comes from a study of early T cells in non-severe SARS-CoV-2 infection. Study in general: Unsorted whole-blood RNA was sequenced in bulk, leaving chains unpaired. Overall study findings and caveats: Clonotype matching in VDJdb favored anti-spike CD8 responses and did not capture private and CD4 specificities.

V was cut by 6 bases and J by 4 bases, with 13 bases left in between. The CDR3 runs to 14 residues. TCRdb re-analysed the 5' RACE reads in MiXCR, keeping a single row per CDR3 protein. The data hold about 98,000 distinct CDR3 sequences, with roughly 9.6% observed a single time. This clonotype has more than one count but fewer than ten. Antigen specificity is unknown. This clonotype originated in an adult who was a healthcare worker with PCR-confirmed SARS-CoV-2 infection or an uninfected control (not recorded which). Sequenced input: whole blood. V is TRBV12-3 or TRBV12-4 and J is TRBJ1-5, with D tentatively TRBD1 (6 bases). CDR3 protein: CASSGQSENQPQHF. CDR3 in DNA: TGTGCCAGCAGCGGACAGAGCGAAAATCAGCCCCAGCATTTT.